Included here is one TCR beta chain sequence, with context. What it binds is not known. These data originate in a study of post-analysis software for immune sequencing data. Prepared libraries of TCR beta cDNA carried unique molecular identifiers. Input of roughly 0.9 to 11 million T cells yielded 450,000 to 550,000 cDNA molecules. TCRdb reprocessed the PCR reads with MiXCR, giving one entry per CDR3 protein. This sample has a few hundred thousand distinct CDR3 sequences; 39% occur once, and the top ten carry around 8%. Study-level findings and limits: F measure grouped same-batch samples tightly together.

This receptor was obtained from a girl aged 2-10 years with multiple sclerosis. Sequencing was carried out using blood.

In nucleotides, the CDR3 is TGTGCCAGCAGCTTCTTGGGGGGCTCGAACACTGAAGCTTTCTTT. Protein: CASSFLGGSNTEAFF. The rearrangement joins TRBV7-3 to TRBJ1-1; D is possibly TRBD1 (6 bases). Trimming shortened V by 3 bases and J by 1 base, and 12 bases separated the two germline ends. The germline CDR1 and CDR2 sequences are SGHTA and FQGTGA. The CDR3 runs to 15 residues.